Listed below are T cell receptor beta chains from one sample, sequenced in a study of STAT3 mutations in large granular lymphocyte leukemia. Profiling relied on immunoSEQ multiplex PCR, and the TCRdb table lists in-frame clones only, not all of them. The sample includes about 42,000 clones, roughly 81% seen only once; the top ten take 0.43%. The sample was PBMCs. The receptors shown here come from a human donor with T large granular lymphocyte leukemia. Some clones in this sample may be carry-over from other donors' samples. The CDR3 runs from the conserved cysteine through the conserved F or W. D genes are given only for firm matches. Clone size is given for some rows only: seen once, a few or many times, or a class if the clone is expanded.

V	size	J	D	DNA	CDR3
TRBV5-1	-	TRBJ2-5	TRBD2	TGCGCCAGCAGCTTCCGACTAGCGGGTGGGGAGACCCAGTACTTC	CASSFRLAGGETQYF
TRBV19	-	TRBJ2-2	TRBD1	TGTGCCAGTAGTATAGATCACAGGGGGCAGAGCACCGGGGAGCTGTTTTTT	CASSIDHRGQSTGELFF
TRBV15	-	TRBJ1-5	TRBD1	TGTGCCACCAGCAGACGGGGACAGGGTTATCAGCCCCAGCATTTT	CATSRRGQGYQPQHF
TRBV10-3	-	TRBJ2-3	TRBD2	TGTGCCATCAGTGAAGGGCTAGCGGGGGGTTTGGCAGATACGCAGTATTTT	CAISEGLAGGLADTQYF
TRBV2	few	TRBJ2-7	-	TGTGCCAGCAGTGAACAGGACTACGAGCAGTACTTC	CASSEQDYEQYF
TRBV9	-	TRBJ2-3	-	TGTGCCAGCAGCGCTAGTTTGGATACGCAGTATTTT	CASSASLDTQYF
TRBV7-8	-	TRBJ1-5	-	TGTGCCAGCAGCTTATATGGGGCGCGGCAGCCCCAGCATTTT	CASSLYGARQPQHF
TRBV28	once	TRBJ2-6	-	TGTGCCAGCAGTCCCGGACCGAAGAACGGGGCCAACGTCCTGACTTTC	CASSPGPKNGANVLTF
TRBV5-1	-	TRBJ2-3	-	TGCGCCAGCAGCTTGGGTAGGAGCACAGATACGCAGTATTTT	CASSLGRSTDTQYF
TRBV5-1	-	TRBJ1-4	TRBD1	TGCGCCAGCAGCTTGGGGGGACAGGGAACAACTAATGAAAAACTGTTTTTT	CASSLGGQGTTNEKLFF
TRBV4-2	-	TRBJ1-1	-	TGTGCCAGCAGCCTGGGGGAGGGGGTGAACACTGAAGCTTTCTTT	CASSLGEGVNTEAFF
TRBV2	-	TRBJ1-1	-	TGTGCCAGCACTAATAGGAAGTACGACACTGAAGCTTTCTTT	CASTNRKYDTEAFF
TRBV19	-	TRBJ2-5	-	TGTGCCAGTAGTGACACTCCAGGGGGGAGCCGGGGGACCCAGTACTTC	CASSDTPGGSRGTQYF
TRBV27	once	TRBJ2-1	-	TGTGCCAGCAGTTTGGGGGGAGGAAATGAGCAGTTCTTC	CASSLGGGNEQFF
TRBV18	-	TRBJ2-1	-	TGTGCCAGCTCACCACCCTCCACAGTCAATGAGCAGTTCTTC	CASSPPSTVNEQFF
TRBV5-1	-	TRBJ2-6	-	TGCGCCAGCAGCCCACCTATGGGGCCTGCTGGGGCCAACGTCCTGACTTTC	CASSPPMGPAGANVLTF
TRBV6-6	-	TRBJ1-6	-	TGTGCCAGCAGTTACGGTACAGTTTGGGCATCAAACTTT	CASSYGTVWASNF